The 12 T cell receptor beta chains given below trace back to one sample, sequenced in a study of T-cell memory formation after mild COVID-19 (dated by TCRdb to the early 2020s). Library creation used 5' RACE. This sample was sequenced with an Illumina NovaSeq 6000. TCRdb's own reprocessing of the public reads used fastp at Q25 and MiXCR and kept productive beta chains. One record per CDR3 amino acid sequence lists the most common genes and DNA. The sample table holds a few hundred thousand distinct CDR3 sequences, of which 8.2% were seen once. The top ten clones comprise less than 25% of the sample. Material for sequencing was PBMCs or a T cell subset sorted from them (not recorded which). All receptors come from a man between 18 and 29 years old who had mild COVID-19 (a few samples of this study predate the infection). The sample titles of this study are shuffled in the database, so cell type and time point are left out; the donor was told from shared clones.

This clonotype has just a few counts. The chain employs TRBV3-1 and TRBJ2-7; TRBD2 aligns across 7 bases. V shed 7 bases and J 3 bases; nucleotides not matched to a gene: 9. The CDR3 consists of 14 residues. Germline assignment: CDR1 LGHDT and CDR2 YNNKEL (reference sequence). CDR3 protein: CASTSQLADYEQYF. The CDR3, as DNA: TGTGCCAGCACTTCGCAGCTAGCGGACTACGAGCAGTACTTC.

This clonotype was observed many times. V gene TRBV6-2 or TRBV6-3 combines with J gene TRBJ2-1; TRBD2 aligns across 12 bases. J lost 10 bases, V lost 5 bases, and 9 bases had no gene match. The CDR3 has 15 amino acids. CDR1 is MNHEY and CDR2 is SVGEGT in the germline V gene. CDR3 in amino acids: CASSLLAGGLGEQFF. The CDR3 DNA is TGTGCCAGCAGTCTTCTAGCGGGGGGGCTAGGGGAGCAGTTCTTC.

This clonotype has only a few counts. The chain couples TRBV29-1 to TRBJ1-2, with D perhaps TRBD1 (5 bases). Germline-derived CDR1 and CDR2 are SQVTM and ANQGSEA. V was trimmed by 4 bases and J by 8 bases, leaving 14 bases between them. The CDR3 length is 12 residues. This chain's CDR3 is CSVAEVRGGYTF. The CDR3 region has the DNA TGCAGCGTTGCGGAGGTGAGGGGAGGCTACACCTTC.

This clonotype turned up a few times. This chain uses TRBV2 with TRBJ2-7; 7 positions match TRBD2. The CDR3 is 15 residues long. V shed 5 bases, J shed 0 bases, and the junction held 7 bases outside the gene matches. Germline CDR1 SNHLY, CDR2 FYNNEI. CDR3 bases: TGTGCCAGCAGTCTAGGACTAGACCCCTCCTACGAGCAGTACTTC. This codes for CASSLGLDPSYEQYF.

In its sample, this clonotype was seen a few times. The rearrangement links TRBV7-6 to TRBJ2-7, with D possibly being TRBD2 (5 bases). V was clipped by 5 bases and J by 1 base, with 15 bases between them. The CDR3 spans 15 residues. CDR1 and CDR2 (germline): SGHVS, FNYEAQ. The CDR3 DNA reads TGTGCCAGCAGCCTTGGACTTATACCATCCTACGAGCAGTACTTC. It yields the protein CASSLGLIPSYEQYF.

This clonotype has just a few counts. The V call is TRBV7-6, the J call TRBJ2-5, with 7 nucleotides matching TRBD1. The CDR3 has 16 residues. J was trimmed by 5 bases and V by 3 bases; bases with no gene match: 12. Germline CDR1 SGHVS, CDR2 FNYEAQ. This chain's CDR3 is CASSFRPGQLGETQYF. CDR3 nucleotides: TGTGCCAGCAGCTTTCGCCCGGGACAGCTGGGTGAGACCCAGTACTTC.

The table lists this clonotype with a few counts. This chain uses TRBV7-9 with TRBJ2-5, with 7 bases lining up with TRBD1. After removal of 4 bases from V and 2 bases from J, the junction contained 7 bases not matched to a gene. The CDR3 covers 15 residues. The germline CDR1 and CDR2 sequences are SEHNR and FQNEAQ (reference sequence). The CDR3 reads CASSSGDRMQETQYF. CDR3 nucleotide sequence: TGTGCCAGCAGCTCCGGGGACAGAATGCAAGAGACCCAGTACTTC.

This clonotype appeared a few times. The V call is TRBV7-3, the J call TRBJ2-3; the match to TRBD2 covers 10 bases. Germline V gene sequence: CDR1 SGHTA, CDR2 FQGTGA. The CDR3 sequence is 17 residues long. V was clipped by 3 bases and J by 4 bases; unmatched bases: 10. DNA for the CDR3: TGTGCCAGCAGCTTGGGAAGAGCGGGGGGGCGATCAGATACGCAGTATTTT. This sequence encodes CASSLGRAGGRSDTQYF.

This chain uses TRBV20-1 with TRBJ2-2, with 8 bases aligning to TRBD1. CDR3 length: 13 residues. V trimming: 6 bases; J trimming: 6 bases; junction bases outside the gene matches: 6. Per germline, CDR1 DFQATT and CDR2 SNEGSKA (reference sequence). CDR3 loop: CSALRQGSGELFF. The CDR3 region has the DNA TGCAGTGCCTTAAGACAGGGGTCCGGGGAGCTGTTTTTT.

This clonotype appeared many times. At one end the junction does not follow the germline gene, possibly because of a read error. This sequence joins TRBV7-6 and TRBJ2-3; 8 nucleotides line up with TRBD2. This CDR3 spans 14 amino acids. The germline V gene encodes CDR1 SGHVS and CDR2 FNYEAQ. Here the CDR3 DNA reads TGTGCCAGCAGCCTAGCGGGCCGCACAGATACGCAGTATTTT. This gives the protein CASSLAGRTDTQYF. The variable domain in full, completed from reference TRBV7-6 and TRBJ2-3, reads GAGVSQSPRYKVTKRGQDVALRCDPISGHVSLYWYRQALGQGPEFLTYFNYEAQQDKSGLPNDRFSAERPEGSISTLTIQRTEQRDSAMYRCASSLAGRTDTQYFGPGTRLTVL.

CDR3 loop: CASSLVEADKGLSCINV. The DNA of the CDR3 is TGTGCCAGCAGCTTAGTCGAGGCAGATAAGGGGTTAAGTTGTATAAACGTC. V usage is TRBV7-2 and J usage is TRBJ2-7; D might be TRBD1 (5 bases). Germline CDR1 is SGHTA and CDR2 is FQGNSA. This CDR3 is 17 amino acids long.

With regard to this clonotype: A junction end diverges from the germline sequence, so it may reflect a read error. The V call is TRBV25-1, the J call TRBJ2-1; 8 bases fit TRBD1. Germline V gene sequence: CDR1 MGHDK, CDR2 SYGVNS. This CDR3 is 17 amino acids long. CDR3 coding DNA: TGTGCCAGCAGTGAATATATTCGAGACAGGGGTCGGGATGATCAGTTCTTC. It codes for CASSEYIRDRGRDDQFF.